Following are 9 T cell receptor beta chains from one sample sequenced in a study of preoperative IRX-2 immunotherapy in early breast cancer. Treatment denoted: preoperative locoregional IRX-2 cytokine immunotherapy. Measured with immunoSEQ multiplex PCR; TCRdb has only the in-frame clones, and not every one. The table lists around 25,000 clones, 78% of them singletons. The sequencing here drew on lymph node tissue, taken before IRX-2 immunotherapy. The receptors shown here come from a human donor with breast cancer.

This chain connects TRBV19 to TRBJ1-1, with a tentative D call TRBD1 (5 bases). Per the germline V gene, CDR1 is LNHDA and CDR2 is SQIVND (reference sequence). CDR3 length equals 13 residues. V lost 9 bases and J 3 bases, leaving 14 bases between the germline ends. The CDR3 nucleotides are TGTGCCAGCCTTAACCGACAGTACACTGAAGCTTTCTTT. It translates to CASLNRQYTEAFF.

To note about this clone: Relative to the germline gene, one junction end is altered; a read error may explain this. CDR3 DNA sequence: TGTGCCATCAGTCCGACCGGGACCCGCTCTGGGGCCAACGTCCTGACTTTC. It translates to CAISPTGTRSGANVLTF. V and J are TRBV6-8 and TRBJ2-6; possibly TRBD1 or TRBD2 for D (5 bases each). This CDR3 is 17 amino acids long. The germline gives CDR1 MNHGY, CDR2 SAAAGT.

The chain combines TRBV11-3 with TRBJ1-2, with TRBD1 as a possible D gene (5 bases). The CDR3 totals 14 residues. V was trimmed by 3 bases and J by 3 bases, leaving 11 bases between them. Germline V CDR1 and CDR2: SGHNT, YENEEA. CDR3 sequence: CASSLGGVDYGYTF. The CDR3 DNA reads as TGTGCCAGCAGCTTGGGGGGAGTAGACTATGGCTACACCTTC.

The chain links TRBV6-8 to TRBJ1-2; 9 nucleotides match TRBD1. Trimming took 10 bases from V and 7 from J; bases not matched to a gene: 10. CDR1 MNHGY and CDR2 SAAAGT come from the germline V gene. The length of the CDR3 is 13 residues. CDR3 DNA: TGTGCCATCAATCCGGGACAGGGCTCTGGCTACACCTTC. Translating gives CAINPGQGSGYTF.

The CDR3 bases are TGTGCCAGCAGCTTATTCTCGAGGGGACAGGGAAATCAGCCCCAGCATTTT. It is translated as CASSLFSRGQGNQPQHF. The chain carries TRBV11-3 and TRBJ1-5; 9 positions agree with TRBD1. The CDR3 length is 17 residues. The V gene end was trimmed by 2 bases and the J gene end by 4 bases; junction bases not matched to a gene: 9. Germline V gene lookup returns CDR1 SGHNT and CDR2 YENEEA.

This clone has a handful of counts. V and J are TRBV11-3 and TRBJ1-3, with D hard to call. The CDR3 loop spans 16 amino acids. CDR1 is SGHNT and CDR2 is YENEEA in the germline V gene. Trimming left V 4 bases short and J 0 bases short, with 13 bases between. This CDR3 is CASSYLGVASGNTIYF. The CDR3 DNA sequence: TGTGCCAGCAGCTACCTAGGCGTGGCCTCTGGAAACACCATATATTTT.

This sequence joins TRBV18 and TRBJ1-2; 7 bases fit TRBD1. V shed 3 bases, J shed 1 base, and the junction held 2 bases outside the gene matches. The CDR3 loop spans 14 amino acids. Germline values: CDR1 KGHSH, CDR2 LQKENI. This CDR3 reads CASSPGTVNYGYTF. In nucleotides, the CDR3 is TGTGCCAGCTCACCTGGGACAGTTAACTATGGCTACACCTTC.

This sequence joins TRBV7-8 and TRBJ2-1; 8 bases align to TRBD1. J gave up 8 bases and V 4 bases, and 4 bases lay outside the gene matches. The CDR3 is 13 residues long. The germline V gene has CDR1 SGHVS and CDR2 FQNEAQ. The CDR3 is CASSWTGSHEQFF. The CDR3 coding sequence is TGTGCCAGCAGCTGGACAGGGTCCCATGAGCAGTTCTTC. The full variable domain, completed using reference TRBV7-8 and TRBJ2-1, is GAGVSQSPRYKVAKRGQDVALRCDPISGHVSLFWYQQALGQGPEFLTYFQNEAQLDKSGLPSDRFFAERPEGSVSTLKIQRTQQEDSAVYLCASSWTGSHEQFFGPGTRLTVL.

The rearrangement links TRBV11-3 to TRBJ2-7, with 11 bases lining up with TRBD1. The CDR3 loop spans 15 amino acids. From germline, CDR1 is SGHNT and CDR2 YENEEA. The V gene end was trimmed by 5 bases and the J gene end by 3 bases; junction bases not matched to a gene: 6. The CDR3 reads CASSQGQGAIYEQYF. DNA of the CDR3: TGTGCCAGCAGCCAAGGACAGGGGGCAATCTACGAGCAGTACTTC.